This T cell receptor beta chain was sequenced during a study of shared clonotypes between healthy human individuals. Findings and caveats of the study: Large sequencing depth failed to make sorted-subset sequencing complete, rarefaction showed.

The germline gives CDR1 LGHNA, CDR2 YSLEER. The CDR3 has 15 amino acids. Trimming took 4 bases from V and 3 from J, leaving 16 bases between them. For this clone: What it recognizes is unknown.

Only in-frame clones appear in the TCRdb table, and some are missing; sequencing was by immunoSEQ multiplex PCR. Among 2.3 million or so clones listed, approximately 93% were seen once. The TCR sequence derives from a man younger than 35 in good health. Some clones in this sample may be carry-over from other donors' samples. The sample was naive CD4+ T cells from PBMCs. Stated subset: CD45RA+ positively selected. This chain uses TRBV4-3 with TRBJ2-7; TRBD1 or TRBD2 may be the D gene (5 bases each). The CDR3 here is CASSRGGTDNYEQYF. CDR3 nucleotide sequence: TGCGCCAGCAGCCGTGGTGGGACGGATAACTACGAGCAGTACTTC.